Presented here are 6 T cell receptor beta chains from one specimen sequenced in a study of CD8+CD57+ T cells in acquired aplastic anemia. TCR beta VDJ combinations and CDR3 sequences were profiled from genomic DNA. From the reads, TCRdb called clonotypes with MiXCR, one entry per CDR3 protein. The sample lists about half a million distinct CDR3 sequences; roughly a third were seen once. The sequenced patients had an expansion of CD8+CD57+ cells seen by flow cytometry. Sequencing was done on a sample of sorted CD4+, CD8+, or CD8+CD57+ T cells (not recorded which) from PBMCs. All receptors come from a human donor with aplastic anemia.

Only a few counts were recorded for this clonotype. V usage is TRBV5-5 and J usage is TRBJ1-6; the D is unclear. This CDR3 has 14 amino acids. The germline CDR1 and CDR2 sequences are SGHKS and YYEKEE (reference sequence). V was clipped by 4 bases and J by 7 bases, with 12 bases between them. The CDR3 spells CASSLSLNNSPLHF. The CDR3 nucleotides are TGTGCCAGCAGCCTATCCTTGAACAATTCACCCCTCCACTTT.

This clonotype has only a few counts. V is TRBV25-1 and J is TRBJ1-1, with 8 bases matching TRBD1. The junction had 11 bases not matched to a gene; V was cut back by 5 bases and J by 0 bases. The germline V gene has CDR1 MGHDK and CDR2 SYGVNS. This CDR3 is built from 17 residues. As DNA, the CDR3 is TGTGCCAGCAGTACCCCCTCAGGGGGCAGGATGAACACTGAAGCTTTCTTT. The encoded protein is CASSTPSGGRMNTEAFF.

This clonotype was counted between two and nine times. V usage is TRBV6-5 and J usage is TRBJ1-2; the D gene is possibly TRBD1 (5 bases). The CDR3 covers 16 residues. Germline CDR1 reads MNHEY; CDR2 reads SVGAGI. Trimming stripped 2 bases from V and 4 bases from J, with 17 bases between. CDR3 sequence: CASSYGGRARAYGYTF. The CDR3 DNA reads as TGTGCCAGCAGTTACGGTGGCAGGGCTCGAGCCTATGGCTACACCTTC.

The gene calls are TRBV5-1 and TRBJ2-1; 12 bases fit TRBD2. Per germline, CDR1 SGHRS and CDR2 YFSETQ. J was trimmed by 9 bases and V by 0 bases; bases with no gene match: 7. The CDR3 has 16 residues. The CDR3 nucleotides are TGCGCCAGCAGCTTGGCCGACCTAGCGGGAGGGGGTGAGCAGTTCTTC. Translating gives CASSLADLAGGGEQFF.

The sample holds a few counts of this clonotype. This chain links TRBV20-1 with TRBJ2-7, with TRBD2 matching 11 bases. The CDR3 extends over 14 amino acids. Germline V gene data show CDR1 as DFQATT and CDR2 as SNEGSKA (reference sequence). V lost 1 base and J lost 4; bases outside the gene matches: 3. The CDR3 protein is CSARVAGGPYEQYF. The CDR3 nucleotides read TGCAGTGCTAGAGTAGCGGGAGGGCCTTACGAGCAGTACTTC.

This clonotype was picked up a small number of times. The J gene is TRBJ1-1, the V gene TRBV11-2; D unresolved. Trimming shortened V by 6 bases and J by 6 bases, and 14 bases separated the two germline ends. The CDR3 covers 13 residues. The germline CDR1 and CDR2 sequences are SGHAT and FQNNGV. The CDR3 loop is CASSHGLVAEAFF. The CDR3 DNA follows: TGTGCCAGCAGTCACGGACTGGTCGCTGAAGCTTTCTTT.